This TCR beta chain was identified during a study of blood T cell repertoires in COVID-19. Losses at the gene ends were 2 bases for V and 4 bases for J; bases not matched to a gene: 4. The CDR3 spans 15 residues. The V gene's germline CDR1 is GTSNPN and CDR2 SVGIG (reference sequence). Profiled with immunoSEQ multiplex PCR; TCRdb holds only in-frame clones, not every one. The sample contains about 130,000 clones, 90% of which appear only once. The chain couples TRBV30 to TRBJ2-3; 12 bases fit TRBD1. Sequencing was performed on peripheral blood. The sequence was obtained from a man between 60 and 75 years old with COVID-19, enrolled during active disease. CDR3 nucleotide sequence: TGTGCCTGGAGTCCGGGACAGGGGGCCGCAGATACGCAGTATTTT. The encoded protein is CAWSPGQGAADTQYF.